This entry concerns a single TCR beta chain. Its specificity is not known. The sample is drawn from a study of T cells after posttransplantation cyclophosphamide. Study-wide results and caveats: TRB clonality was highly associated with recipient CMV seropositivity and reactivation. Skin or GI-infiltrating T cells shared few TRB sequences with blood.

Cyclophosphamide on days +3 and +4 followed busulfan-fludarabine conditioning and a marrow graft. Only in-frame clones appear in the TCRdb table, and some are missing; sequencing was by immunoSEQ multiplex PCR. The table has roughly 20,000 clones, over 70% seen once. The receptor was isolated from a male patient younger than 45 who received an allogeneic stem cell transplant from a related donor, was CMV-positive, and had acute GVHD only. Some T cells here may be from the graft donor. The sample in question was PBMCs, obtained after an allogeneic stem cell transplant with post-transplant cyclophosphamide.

CDR3 protein: CASSRPPSGAETSSYEQYF. The CDR3, as DNA: TGTGCCAGCAGCCGTCCGCCTTCGGGAGCAGAAACCAGCTCCTACGAGCAGTACTTC. The chain joins TRBV21-1 to TRBJ2-7; the table calls TRBD2, which could not be checked here. TRBV21-1 counts as a pseudogene. The CDR3 is made up of 19 amino acids.